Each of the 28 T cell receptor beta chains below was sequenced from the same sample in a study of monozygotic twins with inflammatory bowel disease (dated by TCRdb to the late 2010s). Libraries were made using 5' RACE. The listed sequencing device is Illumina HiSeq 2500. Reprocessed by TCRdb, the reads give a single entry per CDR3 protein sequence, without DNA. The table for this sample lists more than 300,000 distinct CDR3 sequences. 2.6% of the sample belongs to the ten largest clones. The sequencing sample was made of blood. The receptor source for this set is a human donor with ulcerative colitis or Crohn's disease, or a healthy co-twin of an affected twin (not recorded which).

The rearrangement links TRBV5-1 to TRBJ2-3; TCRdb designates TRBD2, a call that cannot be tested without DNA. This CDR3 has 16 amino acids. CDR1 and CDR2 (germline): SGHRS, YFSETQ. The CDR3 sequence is CASCDSGPVRADTQYF. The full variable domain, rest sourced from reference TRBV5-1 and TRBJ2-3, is KAGVTQTPRYLIKTRGQQVTLSCSPISGHRSVSWYQQTPGQGLQFLFEYFSETQRNKGNFPGRFSGRQFSNSRSEMNVSTLELGDSALYLCASCDSGPVRADTQYFGPGTRLTVL.

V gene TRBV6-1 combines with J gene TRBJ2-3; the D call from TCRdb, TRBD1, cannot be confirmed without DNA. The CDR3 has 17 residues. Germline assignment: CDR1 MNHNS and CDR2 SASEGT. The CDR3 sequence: CASLPWDRGPWTDTQYF.

Here the CDR3 reads CSSRGAGGLPYEQYF. The V gene is TRBV20-1, the J gene TRBJ2-7; TCRdb names TRBD1, which stays unverified in the absence of DNA. CDR1 and CDR2 from the germline V gene are DFQATT and SNEGSKA (reference sequence). The CDR3 loop spans 15 amino acids.

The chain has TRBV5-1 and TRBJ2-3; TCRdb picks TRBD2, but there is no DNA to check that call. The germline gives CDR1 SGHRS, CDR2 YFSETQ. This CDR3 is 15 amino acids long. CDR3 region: CASSLRRAFTDTQYF.

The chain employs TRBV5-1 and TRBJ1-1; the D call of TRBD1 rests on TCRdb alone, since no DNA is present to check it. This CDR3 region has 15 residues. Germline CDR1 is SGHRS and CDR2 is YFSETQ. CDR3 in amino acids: CASSLGTGPATEAFF.

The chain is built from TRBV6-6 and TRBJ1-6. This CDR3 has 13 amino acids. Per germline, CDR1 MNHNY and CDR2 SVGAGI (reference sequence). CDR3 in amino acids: CASTEAANSPLHF.

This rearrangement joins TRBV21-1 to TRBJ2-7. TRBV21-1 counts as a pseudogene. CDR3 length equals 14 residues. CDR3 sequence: CASSKVVRTYEQYF.

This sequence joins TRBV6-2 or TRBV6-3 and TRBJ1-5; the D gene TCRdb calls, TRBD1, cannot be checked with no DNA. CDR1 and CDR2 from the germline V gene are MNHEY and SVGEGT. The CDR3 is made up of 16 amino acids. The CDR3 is CASSSRDRGGNQPQHF.

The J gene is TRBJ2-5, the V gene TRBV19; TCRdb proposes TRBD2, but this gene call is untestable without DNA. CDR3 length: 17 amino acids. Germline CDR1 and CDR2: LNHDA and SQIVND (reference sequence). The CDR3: CASSIAGKSGPKETQYF.

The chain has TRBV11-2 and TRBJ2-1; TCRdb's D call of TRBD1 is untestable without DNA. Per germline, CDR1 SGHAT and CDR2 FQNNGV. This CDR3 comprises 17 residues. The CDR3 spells CASSLRQAAGGRNEQFF. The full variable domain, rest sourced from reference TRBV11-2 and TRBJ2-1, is EAGVAQSPRYKIIEKRQSVAFWCNPISGHATLYWYQQILGQGPKLLIQFQNNGVVDDSQLPKDRFSAERLKGVDSTLKIQPAKLEDSAVYLCASSLRQAAGGRNEQFFGPGTRLTVL.

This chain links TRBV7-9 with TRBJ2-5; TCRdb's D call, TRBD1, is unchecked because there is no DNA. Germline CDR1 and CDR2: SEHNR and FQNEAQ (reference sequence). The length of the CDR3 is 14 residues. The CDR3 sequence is CASSTRTGLETQYF.

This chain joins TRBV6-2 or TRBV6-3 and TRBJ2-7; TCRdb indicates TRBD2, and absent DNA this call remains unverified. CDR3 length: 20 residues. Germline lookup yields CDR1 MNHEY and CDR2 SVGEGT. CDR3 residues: CASSYSLGEVAGGPAYEQYF.

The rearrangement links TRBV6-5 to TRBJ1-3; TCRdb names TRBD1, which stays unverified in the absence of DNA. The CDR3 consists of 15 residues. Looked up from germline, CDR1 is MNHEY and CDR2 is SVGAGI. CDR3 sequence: CASSYYRGSGNTIYF.

The CDR3 is CAIRVPGQGNEQYF. The V call is TRBV10-3, the J call TRBJ2-7; the D call of TRBD1 rests on TCRdb alone, since no DNA is present to check it. This CDR3 is 14 amino acids long. CDR1 and CDR2 from the germline V gene are ENHRY and SYGVKD.

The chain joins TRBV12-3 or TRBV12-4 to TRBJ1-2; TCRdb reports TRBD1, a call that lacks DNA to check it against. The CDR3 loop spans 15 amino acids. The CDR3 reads CASSFPGQGFYGYTF.

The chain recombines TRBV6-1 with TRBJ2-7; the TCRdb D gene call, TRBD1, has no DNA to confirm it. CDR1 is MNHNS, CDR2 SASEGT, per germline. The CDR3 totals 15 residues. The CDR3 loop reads CASRGRDRKAYEQYF.

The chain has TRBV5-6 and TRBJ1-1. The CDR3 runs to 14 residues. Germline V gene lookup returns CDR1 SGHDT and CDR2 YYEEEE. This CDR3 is CASSSLGENTEAFF.

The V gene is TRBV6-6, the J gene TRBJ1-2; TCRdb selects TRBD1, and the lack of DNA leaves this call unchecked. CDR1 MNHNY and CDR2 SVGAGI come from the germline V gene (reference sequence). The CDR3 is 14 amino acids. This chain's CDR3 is CASSLTGGAKGYTF.

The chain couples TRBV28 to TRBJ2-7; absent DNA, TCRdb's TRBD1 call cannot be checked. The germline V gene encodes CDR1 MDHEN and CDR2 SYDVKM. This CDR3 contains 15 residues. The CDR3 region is CASSPAGQGSYEQYF.

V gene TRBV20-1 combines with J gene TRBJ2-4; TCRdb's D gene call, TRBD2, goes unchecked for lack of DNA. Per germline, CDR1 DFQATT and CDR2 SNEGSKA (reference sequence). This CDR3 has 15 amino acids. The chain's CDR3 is CSARDAAGGKNIQYF.

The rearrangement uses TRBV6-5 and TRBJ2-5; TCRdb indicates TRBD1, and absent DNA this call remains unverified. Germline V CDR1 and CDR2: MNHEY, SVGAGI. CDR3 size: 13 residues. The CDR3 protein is CASSYRERETQYF.

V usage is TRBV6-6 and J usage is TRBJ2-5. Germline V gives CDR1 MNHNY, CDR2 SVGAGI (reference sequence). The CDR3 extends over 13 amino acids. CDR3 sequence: CASSRWYQETQYF.

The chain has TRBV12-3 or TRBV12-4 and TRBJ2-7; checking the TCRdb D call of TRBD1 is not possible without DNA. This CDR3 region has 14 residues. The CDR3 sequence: CASSGFGGGDEQYF.

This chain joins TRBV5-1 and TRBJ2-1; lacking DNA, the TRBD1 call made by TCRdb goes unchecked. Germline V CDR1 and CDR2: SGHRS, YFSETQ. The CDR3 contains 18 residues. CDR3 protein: CASREPGAPSSSYNEQFF.

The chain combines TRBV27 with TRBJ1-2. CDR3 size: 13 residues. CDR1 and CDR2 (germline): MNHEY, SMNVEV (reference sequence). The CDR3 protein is CASSFSGPYGYTF.

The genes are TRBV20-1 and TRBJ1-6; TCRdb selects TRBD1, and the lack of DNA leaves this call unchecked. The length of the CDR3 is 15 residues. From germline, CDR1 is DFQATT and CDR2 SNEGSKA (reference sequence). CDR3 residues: CSATWINRDSSPLHF.

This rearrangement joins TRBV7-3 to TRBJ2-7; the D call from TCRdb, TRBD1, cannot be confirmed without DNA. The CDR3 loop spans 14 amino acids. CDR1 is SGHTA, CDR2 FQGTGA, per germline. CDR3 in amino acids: CASSLGPVNYEQYF.

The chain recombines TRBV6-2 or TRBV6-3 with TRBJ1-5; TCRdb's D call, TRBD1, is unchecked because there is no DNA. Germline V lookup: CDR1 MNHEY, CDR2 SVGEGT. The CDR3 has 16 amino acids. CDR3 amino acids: CASRSGTYYSNQPQHF.